This entry concerns a single TCR beta chain. Its antigen specificity is not known. Base qualities are not provided; no much larger clone lies one nucleotide away. The label giving this sample's time point can be read as: week 23, last vaccination. A 20-mer mutant IDH1 peptide at 300 micrograms in Montanide made up each vaccine dose, which was injected subcutaneously together with topical imiquimod. All donors had newly diagnosed IDH1-mutant astrocytomas of WHO grade 3 or 4 that showed loss of nuclear ATRX. The samples were drawn from NOA16, a multicentre, single-arm, open-label phase I trial in Germany that tested a mutant IDH1 peptide vaccine in humans for the first time. Genomic DNA for TCRB sequencing was extracted from EDTA blood using the DNeasy Blood and Tissue Kit. This entry belongs to a study of a mutant IDH1 vaccine in newly diagnosed glioma listed by TCRdb under 2021. Notes on the research overall: Across visits V03 through V10, patients got a total of eight vaccinations, given in weeks 1, 3, 5, 7, 11, 15, 19 and 23. In the chemotherapy-containing groups, vaccination started alongside temozolomide cycles, whereas in patients who had radiotherapy alone it started 4-6 weeks after radiotherapy. Of the approximately 34 patients who were treated, around 62% were male and approximately 38% were female, and the mean age was around 41 years. Before enrollment, most patients had been given radiochemotherapy with temozolomide as standard therapy, while the rest had received either radiotherapy alone or temozolomide alone. Peripheral blood was collected at six visits: V03 (baseline), V05, V07, V10, V12 and V13. For exploratory analyses, longitudinal TCRB deep sequencing was carried out in roughly 23 treated patients wherever samples were available. What the work shows at the level of the full study, not this receptor alone: Selection of PBMC samples for TCRB deep sequencing was based on availability. Changes in the top peripheral T cell clonotypes picked up by TCRB sequencing did not appear to be linked to pseudoprogression. Across multiple MHC alleles, vaccine-induced immune responses were seen in roughly 93% of patients. It was noted by the authors that analyses of patient blood samples could not be reproduced owing to sample limitations.

The library was prepared using the immunoSEQ multiplex PCR assay. Following the manufacturer's protocol, the hsTCRB Kit was used to amplify rearranged TCR beta chain sequences. Sequencing of TCRB libraries was carried out on an Illumina MiSeq. The source study handled its data this way. The proprietary platform of the kit vendor was used for demultiplexing, trimming and gene mapping. Not all clones reach the TCRdb copy of this immuneACCESS table, which keeps in-frame sequences only. Checked studies attribute under half of the gap to unresolved V genes and leave the rest unexplained. V, J and clone size reflect that table, while D and trimming were determined from the DNA. This sample has about 44,000 clones in its table, and approximately 90% of those were observed once. Of the sample, 3.9% is held by the ten largest clones. The receptor was derived from a man aged 45-65 years with glioma. The sample in question was PBMCs, obtained from a glioma patient whose treatment included an IDH1 peptide vaccine.

The DNA sequence is TGCGCCAGCAGCCTCGGACAGGGGTTAGTCGGGGAGCTGTTTTTT. It is translated as CASSLGQGLVGELFF. The rearranged segments are TRBV4-3 and TRBJ2-2; TRBD1 fits 9 bases in the junction. V has 4 bases trimmed and J has 7 bases trimmed; junction bases matching no gene number 7. The CDR3 has 15 amino acids, counting the end cysteine and phenylalanine. Only the CDR3 DNA is retained, 45 bases long and in frame from the first base. CDR1 is given as LGHNA and CDR2 as YSLEER, both from the germline V gene.